What follows are 7 T cell receptor beta chains derived from one specimen sequenced in a study of T cells in Graves' hyperthyroidism and ophthalmopathy. TCR beta CDR3 regions were amplified from RNA transcripts. The primer set for the first-round RT-PCR of the TCR CDR3 was HTBI. MiXCR, applied by TCRdb to the multiplex PCR reads, yields one record per CDR3 protein. The sample contains about 380,000 distinct CDR3 sequences, 15% to 20% of which appear only once. Source material: blood. All receptors derive from a man in his late teens or twenties with Graves' ophthalmopathy.

This clonotype was seen only a few times. The chain joins TRBV15 to TRBJ2-1; 7 bases align to TRBD1. The CDR3 loop spans 15 amino acids. V was clipped by 4 bases and J by 0 bases; unmatched bases: 3. Germline CDR1 LNHNV, CDR2 YYDKDF (reference sequence). DNA of the CDR3: TGTGCCACCAGCAAAGGGACAGACTCCTACAATGAGCAGTTCTTC. Its protein product is CATSKGTDSYNEQFF.

The rearrangement joins TRBV2 to TRBJ2-3, with TRBD1 matching 9 bases. The CDR3 extends over 14 amino acids. In germline, CDR1 is SNHLY, CDR2 FYNNEI. J gave up 4 bases and V 8 bases, and 7 bases lay outside the gene matches. CDR3 coding DNA: TGTGCCAGCGTCGAGACAGGGGGAGCAGATACGCAGTATTTT. Translating gives CASVETGGADTQYF.

A few counts support this clonotype. The chain has TRBV7-9 and TRBJ2-2, with D unresolved. The CDR3 contains 14 residues. Between the trimmed V and J ends, which lost 5 bases and 4 bases, there was a span of 11 bases. The germline V gene has CDR1 SEHNR and CDR2 FQNEAQ (reference sequence). CDR3 in amino acids: CASSPPTLTGELFF. The CDR3 DNA sequence: TGTGCCAGCAGCCCTCCAACTCTCACCGGGGAGCTGTTTTTT.

This clonotype was observed a few times. The gene calls are TRBV28 and TRBJ1-1, with D possibly being TRBD1 (5 bases). V lost 5 bases and J 4 bases, leaving 17 bases between the germline ends. Germline assignment: CDR1 MDHEN and CDR2 SYDVKM. The CDR3 has 15 amino acids. The CDR3 is CASSVPDEGLTEAFF. As DNA, the CDR3 is TGTGCCAGCAGTGTCCCCGACGAGGGGCTCACTGAAGCTTTCTTT.

The rearrangement joins TRBV29-1 to TRBJ2-7; the D is unclear. Trimming stripped 4 bases from V and 6 bases from J, with 13 bases between. This CDR3 is 12 amino acids long. The germline V gene has CDR1 SQVTM and CDR2 ANQGSEA. The CDR3 region is CSVVEPTSEQYF. Here the CDR3 DNA reads TGCAGCGTTGTAGAGCCGACGTCCGAGCAGTACTTC.

The genes are TRBV20-1 and TRBJ1-3, with a weak D call TRBD1 (5 bases). V was clipped by 0 bases and J by 3 bases, with 12 bases between them. Germline values: CDR1 DFQATT, CDR2 SNEGSKA (reference sequence). The CDR3 length is 15 residues. The CDR3 nucleotides are TGCAGTGCTAGAGATTTAAGGGGAGGTGGAAACACCATATATTTT. Its translation: CSARDLRGGGNTIYF.

Many counts were recorded for this clonotype. The chain has TRBV20-1 and TRBJ1-2; no firm D call. Trimming took off 5 bases at V and 8 bases at J, with 3 bases between the two ends. Germline-derived CDR1 and CDR2 are DFQATT and SNEGSKA (reference sequence). This CDR3 contains 8 residues. The CDR3 loop is CSAGGYTF. The CDR3 coding sequence is TGCAGTGCTGGCGGCTACACCTTC.